These 18 T cell receptor beta chains share one sample of origin, sequenced in a study of shared clonotypes between healthy human individuals. Method: immunoSEQ multiplex PCR; TCRdb's copy keeps in-frame clones and lacks some. The sample has some 790,000 clones, roughly 72% seen once; the top ten hold about 1.8%. Material for sequencing was memory CD4+ T cells sorted from blood. Subset given: CD45RA-negative fraction. The receptors come from a woman under 40 in good health.

This rearrangement joins TRBV18 to TRBJ1-4, with D unresolved. V shed 6 bases and J shed 7 bases, with 6 bases lying between them. The CDR3 consists of 11 residues. Germline lookup yields CDR1 KGHSH and CDR2 LQKENI. CDR3 DNA sequence: TGTGCCAGCTCCCAAGGTGAAAAACTGTTTTTT. Protein product: CASSQGEKLFF. The complete variable domain, with remaining parts taken from reference TRBV18 and TRBJ1-4, reads NAGVMQNPRHLVRRRGQEARLRCSPMKGHSHVYWYRQLPEEGLKFMVYLQKENIIDESGMPKERFSAEFPKEGPSILRIQQVVRGDSAAYFCASSQGEKLFFGSGTQLSVL.

This clone came up once. The chain combines TRBV4-1 with TRBJ2-3; D gene ambiguous. Germline V gene data show CDR1 as MGHRA and CDR2 as YSYEKL. Trimming cost V 1 base and J 2 bases, with 7 bases left between them. This CDR3 region has 14 residues. This CDR3 reads CASSQVLPTDTQYF. In nucleotides, the CDR3 is TGCGCCAGCAGCCAAGTACTTCCCACAGATACGCAGTATTTT.

With respect to this clone: A much larger clone sits a single nucleotide away, making a read error possible. Other DNA variants within this sample encode the same CDR3. The rearrangement links TRBV5-1 to TRBJ1-2, with 8 bases lining up with TRBD1. V shed 4 bases, J shed 5 bases, and the junction held 4 bases outside the gene matches. The CDR3 is made up of 13 amino acids. Per the germline V gene, CDR1 is SGHRS and CDR2 is YFSETQ. The CDR3 here is CASSPDRVYGYTF. CDR3 in DNA: TGCGCCAGCAGCCCGGACAGGGTTTATGGCTACACCTTC. Drawing the rest from reference TRBV5-1 and TRBJ1-2, the complete variable domain is KAGVTQTPRYLIKTRGQQVTLSCSPISGHRSVSWYQQTPGQGLQFLFEYFSETQRNKGNFPGRFSGRQFSNSRSEMNVSTLELGDSALYLCASSPDRVYGYTFGSGTRLTVV.

This chain joins TRBV2 and TRBJ2-1; 13 nucleotides line up with TRBD2. Germline CDR1 and CDR2: SNHLY and FYNNEI. CDR3 length: 14 amino acids. The V gene end was trimmed by 8 bases and the J gene end by 12 bases; junction bases not matched to a gene: 10. The CDR3 reads CASGPGLAGLGQFF. CDR3 in DNA: TGTGCCAGCGGTCCGGGACTAGCGGGATTAGGGCAGTTCTTC.

The table lists this clone with a few counts. One end of the junction is discordant with germline, which a read error may explain. J is TRBJ2-3 and V is TRBV7-7; 9 bases fit TRBD2. The CDR3 is made up of 15 amino acids. CDR1 is SSHAT, CDR2 FNYEAQ, per germline (reference sequence). CDR3 coding DNA: TGTGCCAGCAGCTTAGGTAGCGGGAGCATAGATACGCAGTATTTT. Translation gives CASSLGSGSIDTQYF.

The chain has TRBV29-1 and TRBJ2-3; D is unresolved. The germline CDR1 and CDR2 sequences are SQVTM and ANQGSEA. CDR3 length: 14 residues. Trimming removed 4 bases at V and 0 bases at J, with 11 bases between. This CDR3 is CSVVRATSTDTQYF. The CDR3 DNA sequence: TGCAGCGTTGTTCGGGCCACTAGCACAGATACGCAGTATTTT.

The V call is TRBV20-1, the J call TRBJ1-2; 7 nucleotides align to TRBD1. The CDR3 sequence is 11 residues long. Germline CDR1 is DFQATT and CDR2 is SNEGSKA (reference sequence). The V segment lost 3 bases and the J segment 8 bases; nucleotides outside the gene matches: 3. DNA of the CDR3: TGCAGTGCTAGTGACAGGGAAGGCTACACCTTC. Protein product: CSASDREGYTF.

Here the CDR3 DNA reads TGTGCCAGCAGTGATCGATCCAACTATGGCTACACCTTC. Translating gives CASSDRSNYGYTF. The chain combines TRBV2 with TRBJ1-2; D not certain. The germline V gene has CDR1 SNHLY and CDR2 FYNNEI. The germline V and J ends were trimmed by 3 bases and 2 bases, with 7 bases remaining between them. CDR3 length: 13 amino acids.

A word on this clone: Other DNA sequences within the sample encode an identical CDR3. This sequence joins TRBV19 and TRBJ2-1; possibly TRBD2 for D (6 bases). The ends were cut back, 5 bases at V and 4 bases at J, with 12 bases in the middle. The CDR3 spans 14 residues. Germline loops: CDR1 LNHDA, CDR2 SQIVND (reference sequence). DNA of the CDR3: TGTGCCAGTAGTCCCCAAGGACTATACAATGAGCAGTTCTTC. Its protein product is CASSPQGLYNEQFF.

V gene TRBV19 combines with J gene TRBJ1-1, with 8 bases identical to TRBD1. The CDR3 loop spans 15 amino acids. The J segment lost 1 base and the V segment lost 6 bases, leaving 7 bases of the junction unmatched. CDR1 is LNHDA, CDR2 SQIVND, per germline (reference sequence). For the CDR3, the DNA is TGTGCCAGTAGAGTACCGGGGACAGGGAACACTGAAGCTTTCTTT. Protein product: CASRVPGTGNTEAFF.

This sequence joins TRBV27 and TRBJ2-7, with D possibly being TRBD1 (6 bases). The CDR3 has 14 amino acids. Deletions cut 6 bases from V and 6 bases from J, with 18 bases between. Per germline, CDR1 MNHEY and CDR2 SMNVEV (reference sequence). CDR3 DNA: TGTGCCAGCAGCATAGGGGGACCTCCGGTCGAGCAGTACTTC. As protein: CASSIGGPPVEQYF.

This clone was detected only once. V is TRBV6-4 and J is TRBJ1-2; no clear D gene. The CDR3 sequence is 13 residues long. In germline, CDR1 is MRHNA, CDR2 SNTAGT. Trimming removed 2 bases at V and 5 bases at J, with 9 bases between. CDR3 residues: CASSDVGGYGYTF. For the CDR3, the DNA is TGTGCCAGCAGTGACGTAGGTGGATATGGCTACACCTTC.

V usage is TRBV11-3 and J usage is TRBJ2-7; either TRBD1 or TRBD2 may fit D (5 bases each). Germline-derived CDR1 and CDR2 are SGHNT and YENEEA. The V gene lost 5 bases and the J gene lost 6 bases, with 11 bases spanning the gap. The CDR3 loop spans 12 amino acids. The CDR3 sequence: CASSVDGGEQYF. Here the CDR3 DNA reads TGTGCCAGCAGCGTCGATGGGGGCGAGCAGTACTTC. The complete variable domain, with remaining parts taken from reference TRBV11-3 and TRBJ2-7, reads EAGVVQSPRYKIIEKKQPVAFWCNPISGHNTLYWYLQNLGQGPELLIRYENEEAVDDSQLPKDRFSAERLKGVDSTLKIQPAELGDSAVYLCASSVDGGEQYFGPGTRLTVT.

V usage is TRBV5-1 and J usage is TRBJ2-2; 8 nucleotides agree with TRBD1. The CDR3 is 14 amino acids. CDR1 is SGHRS, CDR2 YFSETQ, per germline. Trimming removed 3 bases from V and 4 bases from J; junction bases left unmatched: 2. Here the CDR3 DNA reads TGCGCCAGCAGCTGGGGACAGGCCACCGGGGAGCTGTTTTTT. It specifies CASSWGQATGELFF.

This clone has just a few counts. The genes are TRBV11-2 and TRBJ2-1, with D possibly called TRBD1 or TRBD2 (5 bases each). Trimming took 0 bases from V and 7 from J, leaving 16 bases between them. The CDR3 covers 16 residues. Per germline, CDR1 SGHAT and CDR2 FQNNGV. CDR3 sequence: CASSLETRWGPNEQFF. The CDR3 DNA sequence: TGTGCCAGCAGCTTAGAAACTAGGTGGGGACCAAATGAGCAGTTCTTC.

The rearrangement joins TRBV6-1 to TRBJ2-7; 10 bases agree with TRBD2. There are 13 residues in the CDR3. Germline assignment: CDR1 MNHNS and CDR2 SASEGT. The V segment lost 4 bases and the J segment 3 bases; nucleotides outside the gene matches: 0. CDR3 DNA sequence: TGTGCCAGCAGTGCTAGCGGGGGCTACGAGCAGTACTTC. Protein sequence: CASSASGGYEQYF.

This clone was picked up a small number of times. The V and J genes are TRBV5-1 and TRBJ1-1, with D hard to call. V was pared by 4 bases and J by 5 bases, with 15 bases between. Germline CDR1 is SGHRS and CDR2 is YFSETQ. This CDR3 has 14 amino acids. CDR3 region: CASSPVHSGTEAFF. Written as DNA, the CDR3 is TGCGCCAGCAGCCCCGTACATTCGGGTACTGAAGCTTTCTTT.

V usage is TRBV28 and J usage is TRBJ1-2, with a possible D match to TRBD1 (5 bases). Trimming took 5 bases from V and 4 from J, leaving 20 bases between them. The CDR3 runs to 16 residues. Germline V gives CDR1 MDHEN, CDR2 SYDVKM. The CDR3 protein is CASSPTPGRTIYGYTF. The CDR3 DNA follows: TGTGCCAGCAGTCCAACACCGGGACGGACTATCTATGGCTACACCTTC.